This T cell receptor (beta chain) was recorded in a study of blood T cell repertoires in COVID-19. The wider study: Acute and convalescent COVID-19 samples came from the United States, Italy and Spain.

The assay was immunoSEQ multiplex PCR, and TCRdb's table has in-frame clones only and misses some. This sample carries around 49,000 clones, 90% to 95% of them seen once, and the ten largest clones take 0.95% to 1.1%. Material: peripheral blood. This clonotype was sampled from a man in his fifties or sixties with COVID-19, enrolled during active disease.

CDR3 region: CASRNRAGSYEQYF. CDR3 DNA sequence: TGTGCCAGCAGAAACAGGGCCGGATCCTACGAGCAGTACTTC. This rearrangement joins TRBV25-1 to TRBJ2-7; possibly TRBD1 for D (6 bases). The ends were cut back, 6 bases at V and 1 base at J, with 13 bases in the middle. This CDR3 region has 14 residues. Germline V gene lookup returns CDR1 MGHDK and CDR2 SYGVNS.